This T cell receptor beta chain was profiled in a study of cytomegalovirus exposure and HLA in healthy donors. Study-level points and caveats: The classifier was said to identify cytomegalovirus status with high specificity and sensitivity. Among the most significant clusters, several appeared linked to common viral pathogens in a later analysis.

The PCR used 60 Vbeta and 13 Jbeta primers. Sequencing used immunoSEQ multiplex PCR; TCRdb keeps in-frame clones, though not all of them. The sample has 250,000 to 350,000 clones, 75% to 90% seen once. This clone has just a few counts. Its antigen is still unknown. Input material: PBMCs. This sequence originates from a man in his forties in good health and CMV-seropositive.

The CDR3 DNA is TGTGCCAGCAGTACACCCCGCAATCAGCCCCAGCATTTT. Amino acids: CASSTPRNQPQHF. This chain links TRBV2 with TRBJ1-5; no firm D call. Trimming removed 5 bases from V and 2 bases from J, with 7 bases in between. The germline gives CDR1 SNHLY, CDR2 FYNNEI. This CDR3 has 13 residues.